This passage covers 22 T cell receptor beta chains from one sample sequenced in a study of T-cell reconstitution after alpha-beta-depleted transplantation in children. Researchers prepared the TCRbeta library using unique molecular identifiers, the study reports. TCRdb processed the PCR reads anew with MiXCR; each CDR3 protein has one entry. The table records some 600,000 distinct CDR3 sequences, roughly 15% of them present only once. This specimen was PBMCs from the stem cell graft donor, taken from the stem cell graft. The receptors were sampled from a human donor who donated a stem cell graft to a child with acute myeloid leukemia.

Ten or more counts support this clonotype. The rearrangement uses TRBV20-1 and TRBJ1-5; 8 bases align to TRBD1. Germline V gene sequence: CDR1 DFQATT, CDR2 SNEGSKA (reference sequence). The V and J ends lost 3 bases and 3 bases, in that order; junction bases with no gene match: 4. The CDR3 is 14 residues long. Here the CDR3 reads CSASPGQVNQPQHF. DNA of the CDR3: TGCAGTGCTAGCCCGGGACAGGTCAATCAGCCCCAGCATTTT.

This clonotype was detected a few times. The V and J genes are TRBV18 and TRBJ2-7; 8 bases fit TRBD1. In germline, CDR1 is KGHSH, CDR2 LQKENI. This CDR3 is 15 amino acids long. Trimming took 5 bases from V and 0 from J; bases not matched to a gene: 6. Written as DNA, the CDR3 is TGTGCCAGCTCATGGGACAGGACCAGCTCCTACGAGCAGTACTTC. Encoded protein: CASSWDRTSSYEQYF.

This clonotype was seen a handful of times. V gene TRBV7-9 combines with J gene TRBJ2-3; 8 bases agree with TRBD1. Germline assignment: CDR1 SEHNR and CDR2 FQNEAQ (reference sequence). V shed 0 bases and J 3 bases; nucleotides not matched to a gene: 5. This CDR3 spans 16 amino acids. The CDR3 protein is CASSLASTGATDTQYF. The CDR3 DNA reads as TGTGCCAGCAGCTTAGCCTCGACAGGGGCGACAGATACGCAGTATTTT.

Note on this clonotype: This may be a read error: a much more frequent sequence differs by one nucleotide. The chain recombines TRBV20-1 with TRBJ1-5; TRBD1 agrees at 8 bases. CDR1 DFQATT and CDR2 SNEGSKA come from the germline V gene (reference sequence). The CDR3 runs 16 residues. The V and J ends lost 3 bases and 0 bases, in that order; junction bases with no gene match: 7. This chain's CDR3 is CSASLTGAHSNQPQHF. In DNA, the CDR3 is TGCAGTGCTAGCCTGACAGGGGCTCATAGCAATCAGCCCCAGCATTTT.

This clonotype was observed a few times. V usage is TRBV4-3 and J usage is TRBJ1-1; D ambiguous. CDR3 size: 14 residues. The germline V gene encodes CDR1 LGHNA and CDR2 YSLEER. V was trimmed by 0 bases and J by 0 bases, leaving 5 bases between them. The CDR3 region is CASSQEYMNTEAFF. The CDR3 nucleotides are TGCGCCAGCAGCCAAGAGTACATGAACACTGAAGCTTTCTTT.

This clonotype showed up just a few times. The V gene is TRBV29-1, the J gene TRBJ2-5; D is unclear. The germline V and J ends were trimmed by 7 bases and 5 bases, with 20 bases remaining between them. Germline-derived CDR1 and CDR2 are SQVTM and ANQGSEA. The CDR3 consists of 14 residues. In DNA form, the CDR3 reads TGCAGCGGATCACAGTGGCCGACTGGGGAGACCCAGTACTTC. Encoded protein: CSGSQWPTGETQYF.

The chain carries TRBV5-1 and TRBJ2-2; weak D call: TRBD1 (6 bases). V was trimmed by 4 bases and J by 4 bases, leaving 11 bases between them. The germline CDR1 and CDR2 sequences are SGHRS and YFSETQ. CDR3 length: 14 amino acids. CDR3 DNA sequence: TGCGCCAGCAGCGCCCACAGGGTCACCGGGGAGCTGTTTTTT. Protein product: CASSAHRVTGELFF.

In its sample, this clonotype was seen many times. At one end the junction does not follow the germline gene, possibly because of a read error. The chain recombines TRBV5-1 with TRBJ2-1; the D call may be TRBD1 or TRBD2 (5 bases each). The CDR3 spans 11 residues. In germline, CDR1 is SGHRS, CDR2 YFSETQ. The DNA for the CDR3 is TGTGCCAGCAGCTGGGGGAATGAGCAGTTCTTC. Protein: CASSWGNEQFF.

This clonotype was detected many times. The CDR3 sequence is CSANRPGGGTEAFF. In DNA, the CDR3 is TGCAGTGCTAATCGTCCAGGGGGCGGGACTGAAGCTTTCTTT. V and J are TRBV20-1 and TRBJ1-1; 8 positions agree with TRBD1. Germline values: CDR1 DFQATT, CDR2 SNEGSKA (reference sequence). The CDR3 covers 14 residues. V gave up 4 bases and J gave up 5 bases; unmatched junction bases: 9.

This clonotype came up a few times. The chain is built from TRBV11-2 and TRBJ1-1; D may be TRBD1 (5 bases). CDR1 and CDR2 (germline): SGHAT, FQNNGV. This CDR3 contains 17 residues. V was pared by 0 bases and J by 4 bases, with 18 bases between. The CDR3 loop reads CASSLEAVGGSGTEAFF. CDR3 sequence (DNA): TGTGCCAGCAGCTTAGAGGCCGTGGGGGGGAGCGGCACTGAAGCTTTCTTT.

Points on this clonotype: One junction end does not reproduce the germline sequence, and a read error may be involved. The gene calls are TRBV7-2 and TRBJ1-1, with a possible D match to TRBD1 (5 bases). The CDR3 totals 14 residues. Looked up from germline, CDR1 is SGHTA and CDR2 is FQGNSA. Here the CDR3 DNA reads TGTGCCAGCAGCTTAGCGCCAGGGAGTACTGACGCTTTCTTT. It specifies CASSLAPGSTDAFF.

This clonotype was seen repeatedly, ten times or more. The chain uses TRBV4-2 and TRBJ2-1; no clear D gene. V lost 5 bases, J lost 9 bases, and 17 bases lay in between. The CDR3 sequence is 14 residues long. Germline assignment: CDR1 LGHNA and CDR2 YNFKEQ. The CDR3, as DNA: TGTGCCAGCAGCTACCTAGTATCGGGCTTTGAGCAGTTCTTC. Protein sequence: CASSYLVSGFEQFF.

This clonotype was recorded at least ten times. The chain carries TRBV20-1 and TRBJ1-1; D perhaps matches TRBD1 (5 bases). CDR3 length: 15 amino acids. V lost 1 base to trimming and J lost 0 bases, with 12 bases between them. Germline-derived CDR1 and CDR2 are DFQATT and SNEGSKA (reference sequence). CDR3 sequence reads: CSARGWGNMNTEAFF. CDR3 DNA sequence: TGCAGTGCTAGAGGTTGGGGGAACATGAACACTGAAGCTTTCTTT.

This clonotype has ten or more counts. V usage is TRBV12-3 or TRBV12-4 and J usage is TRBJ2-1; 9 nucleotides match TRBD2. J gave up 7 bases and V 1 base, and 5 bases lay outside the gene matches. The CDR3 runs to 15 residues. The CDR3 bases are TGTGCCAGCAGTTTAGAGCGCCTAGCGGGGAATGAGCAGTTCTTC. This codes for CASSLERLAGNEQFF.

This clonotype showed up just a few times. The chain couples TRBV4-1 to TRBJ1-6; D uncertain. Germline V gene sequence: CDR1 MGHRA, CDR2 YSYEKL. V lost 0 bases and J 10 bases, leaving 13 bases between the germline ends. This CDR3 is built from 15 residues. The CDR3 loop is CASSQEEGRGSPLHF. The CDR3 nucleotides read TGCGCCAGCAGCCAAGAAGAAGGGCGTGGGTCACCCCTCCACTTT.

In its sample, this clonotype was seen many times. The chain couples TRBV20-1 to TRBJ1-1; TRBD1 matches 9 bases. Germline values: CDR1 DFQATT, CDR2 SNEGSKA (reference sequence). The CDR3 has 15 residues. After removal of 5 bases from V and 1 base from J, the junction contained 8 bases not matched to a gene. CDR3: CSAPDLDRGNTEAFF. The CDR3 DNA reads TGCAGTGCTCCAGACCTGGACAGGGGGAACACTGAAGCTTTCTTT.

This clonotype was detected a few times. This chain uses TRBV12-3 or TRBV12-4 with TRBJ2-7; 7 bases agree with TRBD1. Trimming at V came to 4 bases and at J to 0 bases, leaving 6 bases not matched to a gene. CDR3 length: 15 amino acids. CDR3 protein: CASSSTDRNSYEQYF. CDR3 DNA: TGTGCCAGCAGTTCCACGGACAGGAACTCCTACGAGCAGTACTTC.

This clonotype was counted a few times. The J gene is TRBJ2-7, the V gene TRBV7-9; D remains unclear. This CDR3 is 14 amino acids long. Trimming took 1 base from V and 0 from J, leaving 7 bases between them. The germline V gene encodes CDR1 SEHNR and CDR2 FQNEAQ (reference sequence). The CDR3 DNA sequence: TGTGCCAGCAGCTTAGATAAGCACTCCTACGAGCAGTACTTC. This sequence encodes CASSLDKHSYEQYF.

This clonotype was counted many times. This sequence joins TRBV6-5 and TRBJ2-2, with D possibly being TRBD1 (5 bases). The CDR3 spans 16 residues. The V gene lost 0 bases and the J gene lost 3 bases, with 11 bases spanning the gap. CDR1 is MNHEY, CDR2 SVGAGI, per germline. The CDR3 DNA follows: TGTGCCAGCAGTTACTCTCAGGGTACCTACACCGGGGAGCTGTTTTTT. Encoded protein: CASSYSQGTYTGELFF.

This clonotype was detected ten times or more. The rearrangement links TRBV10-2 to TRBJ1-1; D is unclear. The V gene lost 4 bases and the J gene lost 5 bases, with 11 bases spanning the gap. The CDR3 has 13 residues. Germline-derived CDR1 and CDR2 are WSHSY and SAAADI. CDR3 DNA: TGCGCCAGCAGTGGAGCCTCAGGAACTGAAGCTTTCTTT. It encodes CASSGASGTEAFF.

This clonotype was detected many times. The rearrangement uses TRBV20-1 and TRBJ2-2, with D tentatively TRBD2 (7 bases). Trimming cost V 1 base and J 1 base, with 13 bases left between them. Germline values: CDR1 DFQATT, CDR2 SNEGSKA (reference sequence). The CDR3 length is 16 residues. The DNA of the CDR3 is TGCAGTGCTAGAGCATCGGGGGGCCAGAACACCGGGGAGCTGTTTTTT. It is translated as CSARASGGQNTGELFF.

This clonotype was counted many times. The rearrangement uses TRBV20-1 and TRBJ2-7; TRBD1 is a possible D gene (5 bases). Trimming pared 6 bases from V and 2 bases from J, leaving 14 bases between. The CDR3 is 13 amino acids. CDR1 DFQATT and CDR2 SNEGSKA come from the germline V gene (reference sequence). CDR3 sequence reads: CSAKHSRAYEQYF. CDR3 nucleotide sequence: TGCAGTGCCAAGCATTCCAGGGCCTACGAGCAGTACTTC.